Listed below are T cell receptor beta chains from one sample, sequenced in a study of circulating and synovial CD4+ cells in juvenile arthritis. Here immunoSEQ multiplex PCR was the method, and the copy in TCRdb shows in-frame clones only, minus some. The data show 36,000 or so clones, around 95% seen once. The sequenced material came from CD4+ T cells from blood. The receptors come from a human donor with juvenile idiopathic arthritis. Both conserved end residues are part of each CDR3. The order of the fields is V gene, D gene, clone size, J gene, CDR3 protein, CDR3 DNA. The D gene is left open where the match is weak. Clone sizes are given selectively: once, few, many, or a class where the clone is expanded.

TRBV4-1	TRBD2	.	TRBJ2-3	CASSQTGGGGTDTQYF	TGCGCCAGCAGCCAAACGGGCGGGGGGGGCACAGATACGCAGTATTTT
TRBV5-1	TRBD1	.	TRBJ1-6	CASSLAGTGGSPLHF	TGCGCCAGCAGCCTGGCCGGGACAGGGGGGTCACCCCTCCACTTT
TRBV29-1	TRBD1	.	TRBJ1-2	CSGGDSSGGYTF	TGCAGCGGCGGGGACAGCTCAGGGGGCTACACCTTC
TRBV7-9	TRBD2	.	TRBJ2-3	CASSSGLAGTINTQYF	TGTGCCAGCAGCTCGGGACTAGCGGGGACGATCAATACGCAGTATTTT
TRBV11-2	TRBD2	.	TRBJ2-7	CASSRTSGGPAEQYF	TGTGCCAGCAGCCGGACTAGCGGGGGGCCGGCGGAGCAGTACTTC
TRBV7-3	.	.	TRBJ2-3	CASSLLGSTDTQYF	TGTGCCAGCAGCTTACTCGGTAGCACAGATACGCAGTATTTT
TRBV18	TRBD1	.	TRBJ1-2	CASSPQDRGVGYTF	TGTGCCAGCTCACCACAGGACAGGGGAGTTGGCTACACCTTC
TRBV10-3	TRBD1	.	TRBJ1-2	CAISESRTEQGKRGYTF	TGTGCCATCAGTGAGTCGAGAACGGAACAGGGGAAAAGAGGCTACACCTTC
TRBV5-4	TRBD2	.	TRBJ2-1	CASSLGASGGYNEQFF	TGTGCCAGCAGCTTGGGGGCTAGCGGGGGGTACAATGAGCAGTTCTTC
TRBV9	.	.	TRBJ1-3	CASSVAPRGSGNTIYF	TGTGCCAGCAGCGTAGCTCCCCGGGGCTCTGGAAACACCATATATTTT
TRBV5-4	TRBD1	.	TRBJ2-3	CATQPGQGSTDTQYF	TGTGCCACACAACCGGGACAGGGCAGCACAGATACGCAGTATTTT
TRBV27	TRBD1	once	TRBJ1-5	CASRTGVINQPQHF	TGTGCCAGCCGGACAGGGGTTATCAATCAGCCCCAGCATTTT
TRBV9	TRBD1	.	TRBJ1-6	CASSAEGQWDSPLHF	TGTGCCAGCAGCGCGGAGGGACAGTGGGATTCACCCCTCCACTTT
TRBV7-3	.	.	TRBJ1-1	CASSLMGSEGTEAFF	TGTGCCAGCAGCTTAATGGGGTCGGAGGGAACTGAAGCTTTCTTT
TRBV6-6	.	.	TRBJ2-7	CASSYSHGSYEQYF	TGTGCCAGCAGTTACTCACACGGGAGCTACGAGCAGTACTTC
TRBV19	TRBD2	.	TRBJ2-3	CASRQTSGGTDTQYF	TGTGCCAGTAGGCAAACTAGCGGGGGGACAGATACGCAGTATTTT